These 7 T cell receptor beta chains were all obtained from the same sample, sequenced in a study of T cell responses to AZD1222 COVID-19 vaccine. Clones were sequenced by immunoSEQ multiplex PCR, and TCRdb holds only the in-frame ones, with some missing. The sample consists of 55,000 to 85,000 clones, roughly 84% of them appearing once. The sequenced sample was peripheral blood, obtained on day 0 of AZD1222 vaccination. These receptor sequences come from an adult in good health.

V and J are TRBV30 and TRBJ1-5, with TRBD1 as a possible D gene (6 bases). The germline V gene has CDR1 GTSNPN and CDR2 SVGIG (reference sequence). The CDR3 consists of 13 residues. Trimming cost V 0 bases and J 9 bases, with 12 bases left between them. The CDR3 reads CAWSVTGIRPQHF. CDR3 bases: TGTGCCTGGAGTGTAACAGGGATTAGGCCCCAGCATTTT.

The chain uses TRBV19 and TRBJ1-1; D call uncertain. The CDR3 extends over 12 amino acids. Trimming shortened V by 5 bases and J by 4 bases, and 8 bases separated the two germline ends. The germline V gene has CDR1 LNHDA and CDR2 SQIVND (reference sequence). DNA of the CDR3: TGTGCCAGTAGTTTCCGAACCACTGAAGCTTTCTTT. Encoded protein: CASSFRTTEAFF.

This clone was seen only once. The rearrangement links TRBV10-3 to TRBJ1-6, with D possibly matching TRBD1 (5 bases). The ends were cut back, 5 bases at V and 5 bases at J, with 13 bases in the middle. Germline V lookup: CDR1 ENHRY, CDR2 SYGVKD. The CDR3 runs to 15 residues. CDR3 nucleotide sequence: TGTGCCATCAGTAGCCAGGGAAGAGATAATTCACCCCTCCACTTT. Amino acid sequence: CAISSQGRDNSPLHF.

This clone was observed a single time. The rearrangement joins TRBV24-1 to TRBJ1-5; D is possibly TRBD1 (5 bases). The germline V gene encodes CDR1 KGHDR and CDR2 SFDVKD. The V and J ends lost 3 bases and 2 bases respectively, with 16 bases between them. The length of the CDR3 is 17 residues. CDR3 sequence (DNA): TGTGCCACCAGTGATCCTGGTTTGGGGGGAGGCAATCAGCCCCAGCATTTT. Residues: CATSDPGLGGGNQPQHF.

As DNA, the CDR3 is TGCGCCAGCAGCTTGGCCGGTGTAGCAGCTAACTATGGCTACACCTTC. It translates to CASSLAGVAANYGYTF. The chain carries TRBV5-1 and TRBJ1-2; D gene uncertain. V was cut by 0 bases and J by 0 bases, with 12 bases left in between. The CDR3 spans 16 residues. Germline V lookup: CDR1 SGHRS, CDR2 YFSETQ.

This chain joins TRBV10-3 and TRBJ1-1; no definite D call. Trimming cost V 4 bases and J 2 bases, with 11 bases left between them. The length of the CDR3 is 14 residues. CDR1 is ENHRY, CDR2 SYGVKD, per germline. The CDR3 coding sequence is TGTGCCATCAGTGGAGGTTTAGTTAACACTGAAGCTTTCTTT. Encoded protein: CAISGGLVNTEAFF.

This clone was seen a single time. The genes are TRBV29-1 and TRBJ2-7; possible D gene TRBD1, 8 bases. From germline, CDR1 is SQVTM and CDR2 ANQGSEA. Trimming removed 3 bases at V and 5 bases at J, with 17 bases between. The CDR3 runs to 14 residues. CDR3 protein: CSVERGTGNDEQYF. In DNA, the CDR3 is TGCAGCGTTGAGCGGGGGACAGGTAACGACGAGCAGTACTTC.